This T cell receptor (beta chain) was found in a study of T cell responses to AZD1222 COVID-19 vaccine. The protocol was immunoSEQ multiplex PCR, while the TCRdb copy is restricted to in-frame clones and leaves out a portion. The sample yields around 58,000 clones, roughly nine tenths seen once. In regard to this clone: No antigen is known for it.

Deletions cut 7 bases from V and 0 bases from J, with 13 bases between. The CDR3 loop spans 15 amino acids. Germline assignment: CDR1 MNHNY and CDR2 SVGAGI (reference sequence). Findings of the study overall: Dominant at 160-218 and 743-854, vaccine-associated CD4 TCRs also spanned spike. Repertoires were obtained only post-peak T cell response. Baseline seropositivity characterized only a handful of AZD1222 recipients.

This chain connects TRBV6-6 to TRBJ2-1; D perhaps matches TRBD2 (5 bases). This TCR derives from an adult who received the AZD1222 COVID-19 vaccine. This specimen was peripheral blood, taken 28 days after the second AZD1222 dose. The CDR3 DNA reads TGTGCCAGCACCTCAACTAGGAACTCCTACAATGAGCAGTTCTTC. Protein sequence: CASTSTRNSYNEQFF.